The sequence of this T cell receptor (beta chain) was determined in a study of T cells after posttransplantation cyclophosphamide. Notes on the study in general: Donor-recipient repertoire similarity was low at 1-2 months, rising over year one. Recipient CMV seropositivity and CMV reactivation strongly tracked TRB clonality. TRB overlap between skin or GI tissue T cells and blood was limited.

About this clone: Its antigen is unknown. The same CDR3 is also encoded by other DNA sequences in this sample.

TCRdb's copy holds only in-frame clones and misses some; the assay was immunoSEQ multiplex PCR. The sample lists approximately 23,000 clones; more than 70% were seen once. This TCR came from a woman aged 60-75 years with a blood cancer, CMV-positive, and with a related stem cell donor. Sequenced input: PBMCs.

CDR3 DNA: TGTGCCAGCAGCTCCAGGGTATCCGGAAACACCATATATTTT. Encoded protein: CASSSRVSGNTIYF. J is TRBJ1-3 and V is TRBV7-9; tentative D call: TRBD1 (5 bases). Germline V CDR1 and CDR2: SEHNR, FQNEAQ (reference sequence). The CDR3 runs 14 residues. The V end lost 4 bases, the J end lost 4 bases, and 11 bases lay between the germline ends.